This T cell receptor (beta chain) emerged from a study of early T cells in non-severe SARS-CoV-2 infection. Turning to the study itself: The study sequenced bulk RNA from unsorted whole blood, with chains unpaired. Study findings and constraints: VDJdb matching, biased toward anti-spike CD8 responses, missed private and CD4 specificities.

Trimming left V 0 bases short and J 2 bases short, with 14 bases between. Germline lookup yields CDR1 MNHNY and CDR2 SVGAGI (reference sequence). The CDR3 sequence is 16 residues long. With regard to this clonotype: Its specificity is not known.

The protocol attached unique molecular identifiers to individual cDNA molecules. MiXCR, applied by TCRdb to the 5' RACE reads, yields one record per CDR3 protein. The data contain roughly 86,000 distinct CDR3 sequences, more than 5% of them seen just once; the ten biggest clones take up less than 9.5%. This chain connects TRBV6-6 to TRBJ2-7, with D perhaps TRBD1 or TRBD2 (5 bases each). Sequenced input: whole blood. This TCR was sampled from an adult who was a healthcare worker with PCR-confirmed SARS-CoV-2 infection or an uninfected control (not recorded which). The CDR3 DNA reads TGTGCCAGCAGTTACTCTCCCAGGGACCCAACCTACGAGCAGTACTTC. Amino acid sequence: CASSYSPRDPTYEQYF.